Below, 16 T cell receptor beta chains from the same sample are listed, as sequenced in a study of blood T cells in healthy people across ages. The authors ran a second PCR of roughly 6 to 12 cycles using a sample-barcoded 5' primer and a J-beta primer mix. TCRdb re-analysed the 5' RACE reads in MiXCR, keeping a single row per CDR3 protein. The repertoire holds some 1.5 million distinct CDR3 sequences, with 40% to 45% as singletons. Sequencing input: blood. These receptors were taken from a woman aged 18 to 35 in good health.

This chain links TRBV11-2 with TRBJ2-7, with D possibly being TRBD1 (6 bases). The CDR3 loop spans 14 amino acids. With 6 bases removed from V and 1 base from J, the gap between germline ends came to 13 bases. Germline CDR1 reads SGHAT; CDR2 reads FQNNGV. The CDR3: CASRETGGSYEQYF. The CDR3 bases are TGTGCCAGCAGGGAGACAGGTGGTTCCTACGAGCAGTACTTC.

The chain employs TRBV4-1 and TRBJ1-4, with D possibly being TRBD1 (5 bases). The germline V and J ends were trimmed by 1 base and 7 bases, with 13 bases remaining between them. Germline V gene data show CDR1 as MGHRA and CDR2 as YSYEKL. This CDR3 is 15 amino acids long. The CDR3 DNA is TGCGCCAGCAGCCAAGGTCAGGGTGAGGGTGAAAAACTGTTTTTT. Protein sequence: CASSQGQGEGEKLFF.

The chain uses TRBV7-2 and TRBJ1-2, with no clear D. This CDR3 contains 12 residues. CDR1 and CDR2 (germline): SGHTA, FQGNSA. The germline V and J ends were trimmed by 4 bases and 7 bases, with 10 bases remaining between them. CDR3 protein: CASSSSGFGYTF. For the CDR3, the DNA is TGTGCCAGCAGCTCGTCGGGATTTGGCTACACCTTC.

The V and J genes are TRBV4-1 and TRBJ1-4, with D possibly TRBD1 on 6 matching bases. Trimming removed 1 base from V and 8 bases from J, with 14 bases in between. Germline V gives CDR1 MGHRA, CDR2 YSYEKL. The CDR3 totals 15 residues. The CDR3 loop is CASSQGRWGQEKLFF. CDR3 DNA sequence: TGCGCCAGCAGCCAAGGCCGGTGGGGGCAGGAAAAACTGTTTTTT.

This clonotype appeared many times. The genes are TRBV6-6 and TRBJ2-3, with D possibly matching TRBD2 (6 bases). V was shortened by 2 bases and J by 2 bases, with 11 bases between the two germline ends. Germline CDR1 reads MNHNY; CDR2 reads SVGAGI (reference sequence). The CDR3 consists of 15 residues. CDR3 bases: TGTGCCAGCAGTTACCCGCGGGGTTTCACAGATACGCAGTATTTT. This gives the protein CASSYPRGFTDTQYF.

The chain uses TRBV2 and TRBJ2-3, with no clear D. The CDR3 is 12 residues long. The V gene lost 5 bases and the J gene lost 5 bases, with 8 bases spanning the gap. CDR1 SNHLY and CDR2 FYNNEI come from the germline V gene. The chain's CDR3 is CASSISRDTQYF. The CDR3 nucleotides read TGTGCCAGCAGTATTAGTAGAGATACGCAGTATTTT.

A word on this clonotype: Its ends do not fully match the called genes, so a read error is possible. The chain is built from TRBV29-1 and TRBJ1-1; D gene uncertain. The CDR3 loop spans 13 amino acids. Germline values: CDR1 SQVTM, CDR2 ANQGSEA. CDR3 residues: CSVSSRLNTVAFF. Written as DNA, the CDR3 is TGCAGCGTTTCCTCGCGGTTGAACACTGTAGCTTTCTTT.

The gene calls are TRBV4-1 and TRBJ2-3; maybe TRBD1 (6 bases). This CDR3 contains 16 residues. V was cut by 0 bases and J by 6 bases, with 16 bases left in between. Germline V lookup: CDR1 MGHRA, CDR2 YSYEKL. This CDR3 reads CASSQDIPDRGDTQYF. The CDR3 bases are TGCGCCAGCAGCCAAGATATCCCGGACAGAGGGGATACGCAGTATTTT.

This clonotype has only a few counts. The V and J genes are TRBV4-1 and TRBJ2-1; D may match TRBD1 or TRBD2 (7 bases each). The ends were cut back, 1 base at V and 7 bases at J, with 14 bases in the middle. Germline CDR1 is MGHRA and CDR2 is YSYEKL. The length of the CDR3 is 15 residues. The CDR3 DNA reads as TGCGCCAGCAGCCAAGCTGCCAGGGGGGGGAATGAGCAGTTCTTC. It encodes CASSQAARGGNEQFF.

The chain uses TRBV7-9 and TRBJ2-1; 13 nucleotides align to TRBD2. J lost 6 bases, V lost 4 bases, and 12 bases had no gene match. The CDR3 sequence is 18 residues long. Germline CDR1 and CDR2: SEHNR and FQNEAQ (reference sequence). CDR3: CASSSPSPLAGGPNEQFF. CDR3 DNA sequence: TGTGCCAGCAGCTCACCTTCCCCACTAGCGGGGGGGCCCAATGAGCAGTTCTTC.

This clonotype appeared a few times. The chain carries TRBV12-3 or TRBV12-4 and TRBJ2-3; TRBD2 agrees at 11 bases. The V segment lost 6 bases and the J segment 6 bases; nucleotides outside the gene matches: 5. The CDR3 contains 14 residues. As DNA, the CDR3 is TGTGCCAGCAGCCGACTAGCGGGAAGTGATACGCAGTATTTT. Protein sequence: CASSRLAGSDTQYF.

V and J are TRBV9 and TRBJ2-5, with 12 nucleotides matching TRBD2. The J call is doubtful: the DNA matches TRBJ2-7 better. The germline gives CDR1 SGDLS, CDR2 YYNGEE. The CDR3 has 15 residues. In DNA form, the CDR3 reads TGTGCCAGCAGCTTAACCGGGACTAGCGGGCACGAGCAGTACTTC. It specifies CASSLTGTSGHEQYF.

The genes are TRBV15 and TRBJ2-7, with unresolved D. Trimming left V 1 base short and J 0 bases short, with 7 bases between. Germline V gene lookup returns CDR1 LNHNV and CDR2 YYDKDF (reference sequence). The CDR3 has 14 amino acids. In DNA form, the CDR3 reads TGTGCCACCAGCAGAGTTGAGCTCTCCTACGAGCAGTACTTC. Amino acids: CATSRVELSYEQYF.

The CDR3 DNA is TGCGCCAGCAGCCAAGATAGGGCGGGAGGGCTCACAGATACGCAGTATTTT. Translated, it gives CASSQDRAGGLTDTQYF. The chain is built from TRBV4-3 and TRBJ2-3; 9 nucleotides match TRBD2. Trimming removed 0 bases from V and 2 bases from J; junction bases left unmatched: 6. Germline CDR1 LGHNA, CDR2 YSLEER. This CDR3 is built from 17 residues.

This chain uses TRBV25-1 with TRBJ1-1, with a tentative D call TRBD1 (6 bases). The CDR3 consists of 16 residues. CDR1 MGHDK and CDR2 SYGVNS come from the germline V gene. The V and J ends lost 5 bases and 10 bases respectively, with 26 bases between them. The CDR3: CASSSLKTTGPLVAFF. In nucleotides, the CDR3 is TGTGCCAGCAGTAGCCTCAAGACTACAGGGCCCCTGGTAGCTTTCTTT.

In this sample, this clonotype turned up a few times. The chain joins TRBV6-6 to TRBJ1-5; no definite D call. CDR1 and CDR2 from the germline V gene are MNHNY and SVGAGI (reference sequence). Deletions cut 11 bases from V and 5 bases from J, with 22 bases between. The CDR3 sequence is 15 residues long. CDR3 coding DNA: TGTGCCCTCGGGCGTATCTTATATTTCGATCAGCCCCAGCATTTT. Translated, it gives CALGRILYFDQPQHF.